The sequence of this T cell receptor (beta chain) was determined in a study of blood T cell repertoires in COVID-19 (dated by TCRdb to 2019 to 2021). Regarding the complete study: Samples from collaborators originated in the United States, Italy and Spain and spanned both the acute and convalescent phases of COVID-19. The prospective study material was composed of cDNA or gDNA derived from T cells, B-cell-depleted T cells, or PBMCs. The dataset comprised deeply sampled blood TCRbeta repertoires from subjects exposed to, actively infected with, or recovered from COVID-19. The repertoires were released in a freely available public database intended as a resource for research on the immune response to SARS-CoV-2. The samples were drawn from the first 160 participants of the ongoing ImmuneRACE study and from some 1,300 subjects provided by 6 global collaborators. Nearly every sample came with metadata listing a de-identified subject ID, COVID-19 status, age in years and sex. Where available, HLA class I and class II types were obtained from metadata supplied by the sample provider rather than from assay-based typing.

The study at large found these results: The amount of clinical and demographic metadata varied by source and participant and was provided uncurated.

This clone was observed a single time. This clone's antigen is unknown. Qualities for individual bases were not recorded, and no much larger clone is one base off. Inclusive of the bounding cysteine and phenylalanine, the CDR3 is 15 residues long. Only the CDR3 region is kept as DNA, spanning 45 bases read in frame from base 1. V and J are trimmed by 6 bases and 5 bases, and the gene matches miss 7 bases of the junction. The CDR1 and CDR2 encoded by the germline V gene (reference sequence) are MNHEY and SMNVEV. Collaborating institutions collected whole blood in K2EDTA tubes following their own protocols. For TCRbeta analysis, collaborators shipped samples as frozen whole blood, isolated PBMCs, or DNA extracted from either of those sample types. TCRbeta CDR3 regions were amplified from genomic DNA by means of the immunoSEQ Assay, a bias-controlled multiplex PCR. In the source study's methods: Within the assay, amplification of reference gene primers was used to estimate how many nucleated cells each sample contained. To quantify the absolute abundance of each unique TCRbeta CDR3 rearrangement, sequence reads were collapsed and filtered. For each sample, productive Simpson clonality was calculated as the square root of Simpson's diversity index across productive rearrangements. Imported from immuneACCESS, the table was reduced by TCRdb to in-frame sequences with V and J called. These copies leave out some clones; in studies compared against another copy, an unresolved V gene accounts for under half, and the cause of the remainder is not known. V and J calls and clone size are copied from that table; D and trimming were computed from the DNA. The sample table contains approximately 20,000 clones; only one count was recorded for approximately 93% of them. Jointly, the top ten make up about 4% of the sample.

The TCR sequence derives from a woman aged 45-65 years with active COVID-19. Sample: peripheral blood. The chain couples TRBV27 to TRBJ2-5; TRBD1 fits 12 bases in the junction. CDR3 reads: CASSTGTGGAETQYF. The sequenced DNA: TGTGCCAGCAGCACCGGGACAGGGGGCGCCGAGACCCAGTACTTC.